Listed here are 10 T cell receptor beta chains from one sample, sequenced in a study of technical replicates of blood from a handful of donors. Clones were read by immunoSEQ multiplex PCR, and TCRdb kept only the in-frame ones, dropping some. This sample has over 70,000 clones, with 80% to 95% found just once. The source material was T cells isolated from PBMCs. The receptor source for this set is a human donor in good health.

The DNA for the CDR3 is TGTGCCAGCAGCTTGGCGTTAGCGGGAGAGGAGACCCAGTACTTC. Translation gives CASSLALAGEETQYF. The rearrangement joins TRBV13 to TRBJ2-5; TRBD2 aligns across 9 bases. J lost 5 bases, V lost 3 bases, and 7 bases had no gene match. This CDR3 contains 15 residues. Germline V gives CDR1 PRHDT, CDR2 FYEKMQ (reference sequence).

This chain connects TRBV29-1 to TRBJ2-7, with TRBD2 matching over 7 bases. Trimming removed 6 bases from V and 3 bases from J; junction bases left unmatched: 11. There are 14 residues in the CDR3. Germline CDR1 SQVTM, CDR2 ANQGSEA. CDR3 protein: CSVRAGGGNYEQYF. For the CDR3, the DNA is TGCAGCGTCCGAGCCGGGGGAGGGAACTACGAGCAGTACTTC.

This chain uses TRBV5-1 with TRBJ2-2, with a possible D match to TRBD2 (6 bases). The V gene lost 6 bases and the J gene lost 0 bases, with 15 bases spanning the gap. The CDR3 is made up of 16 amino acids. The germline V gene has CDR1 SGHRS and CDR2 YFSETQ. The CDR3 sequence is CASKSAGYANTGELFF. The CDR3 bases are TGCGCCAGCAAATCGGCGGGGTACGCGAACACCGGGGAGCTGTTTTTT.

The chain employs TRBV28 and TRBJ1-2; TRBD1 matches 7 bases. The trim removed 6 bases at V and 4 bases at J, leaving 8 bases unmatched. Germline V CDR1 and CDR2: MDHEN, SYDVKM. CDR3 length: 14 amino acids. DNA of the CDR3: TGTGCCAGCAGCCGACCCGGGACAGTCTATGGCTACACCTTC. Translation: CASSRPGTVYGYTF.

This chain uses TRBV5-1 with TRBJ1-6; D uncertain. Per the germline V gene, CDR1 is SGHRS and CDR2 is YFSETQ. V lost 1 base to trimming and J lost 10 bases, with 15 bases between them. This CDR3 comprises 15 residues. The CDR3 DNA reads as TGCGCCAGCAGCTTGACTGGCCCAAGACTATCACCCCTCCACTTT. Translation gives CASSLTGPRLSPLHF.

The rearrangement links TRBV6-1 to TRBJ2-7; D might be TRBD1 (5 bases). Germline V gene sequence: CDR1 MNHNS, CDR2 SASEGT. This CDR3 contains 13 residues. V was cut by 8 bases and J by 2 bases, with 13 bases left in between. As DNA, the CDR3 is TGTGCCAGCGGAAGGACAAGCACCTACGAGCAGTACTTC. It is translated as CASGRTSTYEQYF.

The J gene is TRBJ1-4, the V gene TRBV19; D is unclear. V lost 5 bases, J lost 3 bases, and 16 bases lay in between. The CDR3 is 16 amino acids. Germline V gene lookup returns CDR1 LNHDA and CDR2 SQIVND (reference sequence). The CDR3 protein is CASSSSAGSSNEKLFF. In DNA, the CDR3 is TGTGCCAGTAGTTCGTCGGCGGGATCTTCTAATGAAAAACTGTTTTTT.

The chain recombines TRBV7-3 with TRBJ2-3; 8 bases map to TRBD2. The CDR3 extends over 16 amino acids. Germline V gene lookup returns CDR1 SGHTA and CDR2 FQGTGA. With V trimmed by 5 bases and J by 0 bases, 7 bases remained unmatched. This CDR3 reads CASSRGASGSTDTQYF. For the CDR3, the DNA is TGTGCCAGCAGCCGAGGGGCTAGCGGGAGCACAGATACGCAGTATTTT.

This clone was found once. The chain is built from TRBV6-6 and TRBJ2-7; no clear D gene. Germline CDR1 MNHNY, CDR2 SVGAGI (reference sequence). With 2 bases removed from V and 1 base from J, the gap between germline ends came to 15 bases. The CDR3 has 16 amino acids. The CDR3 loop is CASSYLLFGGSYEQYF. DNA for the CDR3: TGTGCCAGCAGTTACCTACTGTTCGGTGGTTCCTACGAGCAGTACTTC.

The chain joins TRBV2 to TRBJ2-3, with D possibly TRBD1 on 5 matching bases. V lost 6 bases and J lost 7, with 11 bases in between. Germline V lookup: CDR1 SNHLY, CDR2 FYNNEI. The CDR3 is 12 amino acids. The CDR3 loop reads CASSAGLYTQYF. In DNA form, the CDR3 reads TGTGCCAGCAGCGCAGGGTTATATACGCAGTATTTT.